The source of this TCR beta chain is a study of shared clonotypes between healthy human individuals. Overall study: Three plates each covered CD4 naive and memory; CD8 naive two, CD8 memory one.

Of note for this clone: Its matching antigen is unknown.

Terminally differentiated effector memory CD45RA+ cells were excluded by CCR7 positive selection of CD45RO-negative cells. Study outcomes and limitations: Larger estimated richness was generally seen in naive subsets than in memory subsets.

CDR3 length: 16 amino acids. CDR1 and CDR2 from the germline V gene are ENHRY and SYGVKD. Between the trimmed V and J ends, which lost 2 bases and 2 bases, there was a span of 15 bases. Profiled with immunoSEQ multiplex PCR; TCRdb holds only in-frame clones, not every one. Here the sample spans hundreds of thousands of clones, around 96% being singletons. This receptor was identified in a man younger than 40 in good health. The chain has TRBV10-3 and TRBJ1-2, with a possible D match to TRBD1 (6 bases). Sequencing used naive CD8+ T cells sorted from blood. CDR3 bases: TGTGCCATCAGTGAGCCGTGGGACACTAGGAACTATGGCTACACCTTC. This sequence encodes CAISEPWDTRNYGYTF.